The 17 T cell receptor beta chains presented below share a single source sample, sequenced in a study of cytomegalovirus exposure and HLA in healthy donors. PCR was performed using 60 Vbeta and 13 Jbeta primers. Profiled with immunoSEQ multiplex PCR; TCRdb holds only in-frame clones, not every one. The profile shows some 85,000 clones, approximately 80% of them singletons. Sequences were obtained from PBMCs. The source of these receptors is a man between 40 and 49 years old in good health and CMV-seronegative.

The rearrangement uses TRBV5-1 and TRBJ1-2, with a weak D call TRBD1 (5 bases). The germline V gene has CDR1 SGHRS and CDR2 YFSETQ. V was pared by 1 base and J by 4 bases, with 17 bases between. This CDR3 has 16 residues. This CDR3 reads CASSLSGRAGGYGYTF. The DNA of the CDR3 is TGCGCCAGCAGCTTGTCGGGGCGGGCCGGGGGCTATGGCTACACCTTC.

The rearrangement joins TRBV19 to TRBJ2-3; D possibly corresponds to TRBD2 (6 bases). The germline V gene encodes CDR1 LNHDA and CDR2 SQIVND (reference sequence). Trimming shortened V by 5 bases and J by 1 base, and 13 bases separated the two germline ends. The CDR3 is 15 amino acids. The CDR3, as DNA: TGTGCCAGTAGTCTCGGGGGAAGGGGCACAGATACGCAGTATTTT. This encodes CASSLGGRGTDTQYF.

This clone was recorded a few times. Here the CDR3 reads CASSLGRSGGAEQYF. The CDR3 DNA sequence: TGTGCCAGCAGCTTAGGGCGGAGCGGGGGGGCCGAGCAGTACTTC. The genes are TRBV7-8 and TRBJ2-7, with 10 bases identical to TRBD2. Losses at the gene ends were 1 base for V and 6 bases for J; bases not matched to a gene: 6. This CDR3 has 15 amino acids. Germline values: CDR1 SGHVS, CDR2 FQNEAQ.

This clone was recorded a few times. The gene calls are TRBV27 and TRBJ1-5; no clear D gene. Trimming pared 2 bases from V and 2 bases from J, leaving 7 bases between. Germline V CDR1 and CDR2: MNHEY, SMNVEV (reference sequence). The length of the CDR3 is 14 residues. CDR3 nucleotides: TGTGCCAGCAGTTTAGGGCTCCGCAATCAGCCCCAGCATTTT. It codes for CASSLGLRNQPQHF.

The chain is built from TRBV9 and TRBJ1-3, with a possible D match to TRBD1 (6 bases). The length of the CDR3 is 15 residues. Germline assignment: CDR1 SGDLS and CDR2 YYNGEE. Trimming took off 3 bases at V and 3 bases at J, with 13 bases between the two ends. In nucleotides, the CDR3 is TGTGCCAGCAGCGCGCAGGGGTCGAGTGGAAACACCATATATTTT. Protein: CASSAQGSSGNTIYF.

The rearrangement uses TRBV27 and TRBJ1-4; 9 nucleotides match TRBD1. CDR3 length equals 16 residues. Trimming removed 5 bases from V and 2 bases from J; junction bases left unmatched: 6. In germline, CDR1 is MNHEY, CDR2 SMNVEV (reference sequence). The CDR3 protein is CASSPSTGGTNEKLFF. DNA of the CDR3: TGTGCCAGCAGTCCGTCCACAGGGGGCACTAATGAAAAACTGTTTTTT.

V is TRBV15 and J is TRBJ1-2; 12 bases map to TRBD1. J was trimmed by 5 bases and V by 5 bases; bases with no gene match: 9. Germline V lookup: CDR1 LNHNV, CDR2 YYDKDF (reference sequence). The CDR3 runs 16 residues. DNA for the CDR3: TGTGCCACCAGCGGCCGGGACAGGGGGCGCGTGTATGGCTACACCTTC. Translation: CATSGRDRGRVYGYTF.

CDR3 amino acids: CASSQDAGKKLFF. The DNA for the CDR3 is TGCGCCAGCAGCCAAGATGCGGGGAAAAAACTGTTTTTT. The rearrangement joins TRBV4-1 to TRBJ1-4; no clear D gene. CDR1 and CDR2 (germline): MGHRA, YSYEKL. Deletions cut 0 bases from V and 9 bases from J, with 8 bases between. The CDR3 is made up of 13 amino acids.

The rearrangement joins TRBV30 to TRBJ1-2; a weak D match, TRBD1 (5 bases). This CDR3 contains 13 residues. V lost 2 bases to trimming and J lost 1 base, with 8 bases between them. Germline V gene sequence: CDR1 GTSNPN, CDR2 SVGIG (reference sequence). In DNA, the CDR3 is TGTGCCTGGAGTCCCGACAGTAACTATGGCTACACCTTC. Translated, it gives CAWSPDSNYGYTF.

This chain joins TRBV7-9 and TRBJ2-7, with TRBD2 matching 7 bases. Germline-derived CDR1 and CDR2 are SEHNR and FQNEAQ (reference sequence). There are 12 residues in the CDR3. J gave up 6 bases and V 1 base, and 0 bases lay outside the gene matches. CDR3 sequence (DNA): TGTGCCAGCAGCTTAGGCGGGGGCGAGCAGTACTTC. It yields the protein CASSLGGGEQYF.

This chain uses TRBV6-4 with TRBJ2-2; weak D call: TRBD2 (6 bases). The CDR3 has 18 amino acids. In germline, CDR1 is MRHNA, CDR2 SNTAGT. Trimming pared 0 bases from V and 3 bases from J, leaving 17 bases between. CDR3 sequence reads: CASSDSKSGGEYTGELFF. The CDR3 DNA reads as TGTGCCAGCAGTGACTCGAAGTCCGGCGGGGAATACACCGGGGAGCTGTTTTTT.

This chain links TRBV4-2 with TRBJ2-3; D is perhaps TRBD1 (5 bases). CDR3 length equals 16 residues. Trimming cost V 0 bases and J 2 bases, with 12 bases left between them. Germline V CDR1 and CDR2: LGHNA, YNFKEQ. CDR3 loop: CASSQDRTGYTDTQYF. CDR3 sequence (DNA): TGTGCCAGCAGCCAAGATCGCACAGGCTACACAGATACGCAGTATTTT.

J is TRBJ1-1 and V is TRBV12-5; D is perhaps TRBD1 (6 bases). V shed 5 bases and J shed 3 bases, with 10 bases lying between them. Germline CDR1 LGHNT, CDR2 FRNRAP. This CDR3 has 13 amino acids. The CDR3 spells CASGPTGHTEAFF. DNA of the CDR3: TGTGCTAGTGGTCCAACAGGGCACACTGAAGCTTTCTTT.

J is TRBJ2-7 and V is TRBV10-3, with D perhaps matching TRBD2 (7 bases). Per the germline V gene, CDR1 is ENHRY and CDR2 is SYGVKD. The CDR3 spans 14 residues. Deletions cut 2 bases from V and 3 bases from J, with 11 bases between. The CDR3 loop is CAISEGGDNYEQYF. In DNA, the CDR3 is TGTGCCATCAGTGAGGGGGGGGACAACTACGAGCAGTACTTC.

The genes are TRBV10-3 and TRBJ2-2; D is possibly TRBD1 (5 bases). The V end lost 10 bases, the J end lost 1 base, and 13 bases lay between the germline ends. This CDR3 has 14 residues. From germline, CDR1 is ENHRY and CDR2 SYGVKD. The CDR3 spells CATGQGGNTGELFF. CDR3 in DNA: TGTGCCACAGGACAAGGCGGGAACACCGGGGAGCTGTTTTTT.

This sequence joins TRBV11-1 and TRBJ1-6; 8 nucleotides match TRBD1. The CDR3 loop spans 15 amino acids. In germline, CDR1 is SGHAT, CDR2 FQDESV (reference sequence). The V segment lost 6 bases and the J segment 9 bases; nucleotides outside the gene matches: 10. The CDR3 spells CASSKSRTGSSPLHF. The CDR3 DNA sequence: TGTGCCAGCAGTAAGAGTCGGACAGGGTCTTCACCCCTCCACTTT.

This clone was observed a handful of times. The J gene is TRBJ1-6, the V gene TRBV27; tentative D call: TRBD1 (6 bases). CDR1 and CDR2 from the germline V gene are MNHEY and SMNVEV (reference sequence). The CDR3 spans 16 residues. With 4 bases removed from V and 4 bases from J, the gap between germline ends came to 14 bases. The CDR3 coding sequence is TGTGCCAGCAGTTGGGCCGGACAGACTTATAATTCACCCCTCCACTTT. It translates to CASSWAGQTYNSPLHF.